The clone carrying this TCR beta chain was observed at least ten times. Its antigen is not identified. Unique molecular identifiers were present on cDNA, and template switching added a universal primer site. One entry per CDR3 protein, called by TCRdb with MiXCR from the 5' RACE reads. The sample holds just over 450,000 distinct CDR3 sequences; approximately 15% are singletons and the top ten take around 0.52%. This sample stems from a study of identical twins. Points from the study as a whole: While abundant cord blood beta clonotypes carried fewer insertions, memory repertoires showed no such pattern. For zero-insertion analyses, partial confounding could come from invariant MAIT and iNKT cells.

These same data were also listed under a study on yellow fever vaccine responses in identical twins. That study adds: Reportedly, twins showed a vaccine T cell response that looked partly convergent and partly personalized.

This receptor was taken from a woman aged 18 to 35 in good health. What was sequenced was CD4+ T cells sorted from blood.

The CDR3 region is CSAEGLAGVNEQFF. The CDR3 DNA follows: TGCAGTGCTGAGGGACTAGCGGGGGTCAATGAGCAGTTCTTC. The chain uses TRBV20-1 and TRBJ2-1, with 14 bases aligning to TRBD2. V dropped 5 bases and J dropped 6; count of bases not matched to a gene: 3. Germline V lookup: CDR1 DFQATT, CDR2 SNEGSKA (reference sequence). The CDR3 covers 14 residues.